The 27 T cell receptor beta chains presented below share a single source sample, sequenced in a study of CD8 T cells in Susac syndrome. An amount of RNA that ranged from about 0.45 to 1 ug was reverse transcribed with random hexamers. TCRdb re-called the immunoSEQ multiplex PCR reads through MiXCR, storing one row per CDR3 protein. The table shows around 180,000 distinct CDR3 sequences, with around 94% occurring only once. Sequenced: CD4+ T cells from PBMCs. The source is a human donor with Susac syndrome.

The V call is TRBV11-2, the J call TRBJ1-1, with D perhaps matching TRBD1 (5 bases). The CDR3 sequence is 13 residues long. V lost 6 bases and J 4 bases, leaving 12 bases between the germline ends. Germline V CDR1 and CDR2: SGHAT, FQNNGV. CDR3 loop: CASSYDGGTEAFF. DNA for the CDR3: TGTGCCAGCAGTTACGACGGGGGCACTGAAGCTTTCTTT.

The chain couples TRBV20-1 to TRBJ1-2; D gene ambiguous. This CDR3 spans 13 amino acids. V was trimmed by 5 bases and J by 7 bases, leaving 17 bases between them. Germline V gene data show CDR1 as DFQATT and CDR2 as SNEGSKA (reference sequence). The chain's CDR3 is CSAQATVEGGYTF. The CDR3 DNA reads TGCAGTGCTCAAGCGACCGTCGAGGGTGGCTACACCTTC.

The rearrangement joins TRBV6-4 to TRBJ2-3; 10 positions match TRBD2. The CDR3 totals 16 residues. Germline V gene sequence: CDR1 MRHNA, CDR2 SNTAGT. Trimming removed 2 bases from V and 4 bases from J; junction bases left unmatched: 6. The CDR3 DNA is TGTGCCAGCAGTGACGAAAGCGGGGGGGCCCCAGATACGCAGTATTTT. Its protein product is CASSDESGGAPDTQYF.

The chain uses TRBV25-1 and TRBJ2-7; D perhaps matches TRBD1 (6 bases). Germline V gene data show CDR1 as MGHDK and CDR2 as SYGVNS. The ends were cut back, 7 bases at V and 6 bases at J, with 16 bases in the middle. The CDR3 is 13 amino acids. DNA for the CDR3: TGTGCCAGCAAATTGGGACAAAGAAGCGAGCAGTACTTC. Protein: CASKLGQRSEQYF.

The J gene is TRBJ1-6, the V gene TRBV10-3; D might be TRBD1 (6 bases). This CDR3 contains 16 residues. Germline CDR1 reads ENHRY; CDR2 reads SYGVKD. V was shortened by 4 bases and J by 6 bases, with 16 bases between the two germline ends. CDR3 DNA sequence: TGTGCCATCAGTGGAGAACAGGGTCGGGGTAATTCACCCCTCCACTTT. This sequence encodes CAISGEQGRGNSPLHF.

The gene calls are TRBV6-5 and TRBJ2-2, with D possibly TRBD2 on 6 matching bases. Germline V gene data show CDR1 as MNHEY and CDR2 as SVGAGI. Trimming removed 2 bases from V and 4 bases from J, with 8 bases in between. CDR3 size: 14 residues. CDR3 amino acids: CASSYRTTTGELFF. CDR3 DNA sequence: TGTGCCAGCAGTTACCGGACTACCACCGGGGAGCTGTTTTTT.

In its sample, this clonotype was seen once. The CDR3 nucleotides read TGTGCCAGCAGTCCCAATGGGGCTATCGGGGAGCTGTTTTTT. This sequence encodes CASSPNGAIGELFF. The chain combines TRBV2 with TRBJ2-2; weak D call: TRBD1 (5 bases). This CDR3 has 14 residues. The V end lost 5 bases, the J end lost 7 bases, and 14 bases lay between the germline ends. Germline V gene data show CDR1 as SNHLY and CDR2 as FYNNEI.

The CDR3 region is CSARDARLAGLRTDTQYF. For the CDR3, the DNA is TGCAGTGCTAGAGACGCCAGACTAGCGGGACTACGCACAGATACGCAGTATTTT. J is TRBJ2-3 and V is TRBV20-1; 11 nucleotides line up with TRBD2. Trimming removed 0 bases from V and 1 base from J; junction bases left unmatched: 9. This CDR3 region has 18 residues. CDR1 DFQATT and CDR2 SNEGSKA come from the germline V gene (reference sequence).

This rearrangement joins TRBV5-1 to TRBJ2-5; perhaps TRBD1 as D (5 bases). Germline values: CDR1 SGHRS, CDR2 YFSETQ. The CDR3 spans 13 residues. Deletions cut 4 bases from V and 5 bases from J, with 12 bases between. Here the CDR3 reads CASSRAGLETQYF. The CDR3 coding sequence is TGCGCCAGCAGCAGGGCAGGGCTGGAGACCCAGTACTTC.

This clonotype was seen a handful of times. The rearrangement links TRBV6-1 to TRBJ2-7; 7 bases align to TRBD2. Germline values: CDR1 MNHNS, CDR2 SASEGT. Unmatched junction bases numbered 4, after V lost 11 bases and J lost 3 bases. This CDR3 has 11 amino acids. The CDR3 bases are TGTGCCTGCGGGGAGGGCTACGAGCAGTACTTC. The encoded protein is CACGEGYEQYF.

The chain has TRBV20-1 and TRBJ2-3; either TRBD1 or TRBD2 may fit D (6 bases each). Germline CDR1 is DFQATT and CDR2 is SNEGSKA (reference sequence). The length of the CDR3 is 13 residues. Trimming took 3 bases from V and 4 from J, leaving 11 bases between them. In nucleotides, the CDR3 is TGCAGTGCTAGCTACGGGGGCGCAGATACGCAGTATTTT. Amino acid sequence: CSASYGGADTQYF.

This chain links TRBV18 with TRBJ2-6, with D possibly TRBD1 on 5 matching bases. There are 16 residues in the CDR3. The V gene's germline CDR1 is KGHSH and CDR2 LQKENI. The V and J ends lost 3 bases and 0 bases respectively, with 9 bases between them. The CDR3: CASSPLQGSGANVLTF. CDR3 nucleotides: TGTGCCAGCTCACCGCTTCAGGGCTCTGGGGCCAACGTCCTGACTTTC.

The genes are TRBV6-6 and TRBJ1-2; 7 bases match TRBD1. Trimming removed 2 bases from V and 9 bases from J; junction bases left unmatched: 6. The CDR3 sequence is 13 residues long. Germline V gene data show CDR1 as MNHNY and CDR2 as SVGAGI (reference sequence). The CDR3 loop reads CASSYGQAFSYTF. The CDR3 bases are TGTGCCAGCAGTTACGGACAGGCCTTTAGCTACACCTTC.

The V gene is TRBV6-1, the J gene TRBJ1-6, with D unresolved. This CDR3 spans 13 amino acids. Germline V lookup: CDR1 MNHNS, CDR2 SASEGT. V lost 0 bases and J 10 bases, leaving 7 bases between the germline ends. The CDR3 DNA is TGTGCCAGCAGTGAAGCCCTGCACTCACCCCTCCACTTT. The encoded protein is CASSEALHSPLHF.

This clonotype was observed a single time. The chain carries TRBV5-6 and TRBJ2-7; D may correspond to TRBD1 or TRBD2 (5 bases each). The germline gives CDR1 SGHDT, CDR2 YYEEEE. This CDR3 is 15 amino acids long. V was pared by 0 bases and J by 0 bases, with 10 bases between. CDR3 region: CASSLAEGRSYEQYF. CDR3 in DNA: TGTGCCAGCAGCTTGGCCGAGGGACGCTCCTACGAGCAGTACTTC.

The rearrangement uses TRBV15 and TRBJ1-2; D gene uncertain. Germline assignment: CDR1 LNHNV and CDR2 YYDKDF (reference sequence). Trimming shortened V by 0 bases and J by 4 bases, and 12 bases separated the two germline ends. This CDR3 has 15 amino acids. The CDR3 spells CATSREGSPVYGYTF. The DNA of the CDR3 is TGTGCCACCAGCAGAGAGGGCAGCCCGGTCTATGGCTACACCTTC.

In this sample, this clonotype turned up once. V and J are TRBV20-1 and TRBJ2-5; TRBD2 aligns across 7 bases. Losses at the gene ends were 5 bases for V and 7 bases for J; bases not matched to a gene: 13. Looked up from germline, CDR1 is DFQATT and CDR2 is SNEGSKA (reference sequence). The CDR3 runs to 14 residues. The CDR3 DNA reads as TGCAGTGCTCAACATGGGACTACCCTGTGGACCCAGTACTTC. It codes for CSAQHGTTLWTQYF.

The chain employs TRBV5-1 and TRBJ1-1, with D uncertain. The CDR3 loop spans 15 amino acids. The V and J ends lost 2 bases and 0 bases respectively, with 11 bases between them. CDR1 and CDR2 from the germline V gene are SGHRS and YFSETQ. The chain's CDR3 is CASSLGRFMNTEAFF. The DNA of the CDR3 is TGCGCCAGCAGCTTAGGCCGATTCATGAACACTGAAGCTTTCTTT.

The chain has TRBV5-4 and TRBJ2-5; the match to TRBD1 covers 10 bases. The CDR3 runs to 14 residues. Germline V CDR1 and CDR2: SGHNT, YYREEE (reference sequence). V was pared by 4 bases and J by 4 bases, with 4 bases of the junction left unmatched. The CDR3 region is CASSPRTGGETQYF. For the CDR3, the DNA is TGTGCCAGCAGCCCCCGGACAGGGGGAGAGACCCAGTACTTC.

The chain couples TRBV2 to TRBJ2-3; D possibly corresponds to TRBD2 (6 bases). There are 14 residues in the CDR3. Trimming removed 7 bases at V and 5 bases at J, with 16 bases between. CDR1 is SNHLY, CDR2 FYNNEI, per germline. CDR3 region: CASTSRSREDTQYF. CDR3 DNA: TGTGCCAGCACATCTAGGTCGCGGGAAGATACGCAGTATTTT.

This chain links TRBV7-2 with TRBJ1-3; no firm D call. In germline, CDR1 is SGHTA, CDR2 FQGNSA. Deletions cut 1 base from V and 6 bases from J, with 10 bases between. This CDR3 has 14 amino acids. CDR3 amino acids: CASSLDRQSNTIYF. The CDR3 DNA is TGTGCCAGCAGCTTAGATCGACAATCAAACACCATATATTTT.

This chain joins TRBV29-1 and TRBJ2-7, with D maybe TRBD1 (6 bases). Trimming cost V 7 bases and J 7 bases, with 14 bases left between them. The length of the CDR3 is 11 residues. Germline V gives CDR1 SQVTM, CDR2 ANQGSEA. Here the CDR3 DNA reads TGCAGCGCCGACCGGCAGGGGGAGCAGTACTTC. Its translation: CSADRQGEQYF.

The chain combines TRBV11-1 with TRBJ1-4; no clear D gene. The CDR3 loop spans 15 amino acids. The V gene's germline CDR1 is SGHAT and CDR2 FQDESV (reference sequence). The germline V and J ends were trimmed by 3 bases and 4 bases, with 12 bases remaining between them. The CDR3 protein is CASSFQDGVNEKLFF. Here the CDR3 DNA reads TGTGCCAGCAGCTTTCAGGACGGCGTTAATGAAAAACTGTTTTTT.

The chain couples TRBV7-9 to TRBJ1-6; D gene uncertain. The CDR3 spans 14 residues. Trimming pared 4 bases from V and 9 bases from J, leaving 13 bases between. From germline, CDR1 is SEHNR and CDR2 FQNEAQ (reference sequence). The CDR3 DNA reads TGTGCCAGCAGCTCCTATTCCGAGGGTTCACCCCTCCACTTT. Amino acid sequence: CASSSYSEGSPLHF.

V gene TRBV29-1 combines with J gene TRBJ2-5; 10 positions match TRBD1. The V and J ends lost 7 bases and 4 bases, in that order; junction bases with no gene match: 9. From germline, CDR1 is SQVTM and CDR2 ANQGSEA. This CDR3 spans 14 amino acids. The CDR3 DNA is TGCAGCGCCGACAGGGGGCTTACCGGAGAGACCCAGTACTTC. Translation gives CSADRGLTGETQYF. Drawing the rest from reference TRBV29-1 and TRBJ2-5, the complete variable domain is SAVISQKPSRDICQRGTSLTIQCQVDSQVTMMFWYRQQPGQSLTLIATANQGSEATYESGFVIDKFPISRPNLTFSTLTVSNMSPEDSSIYLCSADRGLTGETQYFGPGTRLLVL.

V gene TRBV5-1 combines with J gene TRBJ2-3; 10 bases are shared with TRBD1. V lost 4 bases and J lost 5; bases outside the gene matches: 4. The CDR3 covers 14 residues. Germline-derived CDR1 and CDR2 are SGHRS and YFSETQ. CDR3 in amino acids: CASSMGDRGDTQYF. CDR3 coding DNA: TGCGCCAGCAGCATGGGGGACAGGGGAGATACGCAGTATTTT. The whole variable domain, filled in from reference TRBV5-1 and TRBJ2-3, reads KAGVTQTPRYLIKTRGQQVTLSCSPISGHRSVSWYQQTPGQGLQFLFEYFSETQRNKGNFPGRFSGRQFSNSRSEMNVSTLELGDSALYLCASSMGDRGDTQYFGPGTRLTVL.

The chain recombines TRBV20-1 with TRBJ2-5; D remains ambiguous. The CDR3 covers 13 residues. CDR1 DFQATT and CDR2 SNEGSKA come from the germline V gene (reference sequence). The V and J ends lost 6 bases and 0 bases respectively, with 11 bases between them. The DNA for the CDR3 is TGCAGTGCCGCCCAGACCGACCAAGAGACCCAGTACTTC. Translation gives CSAAQTDQETQYF.